Sequencing of this T cell receptor (beta chain) was carried out in a study of blood T cell repertoires in COVID-19. The method was immunoSEQ multiplex PCR; TCRdb's version includes in-frame clones alone and lacks a portion of them. This sample has under 300,000 clones, with 80% to 90% found just once. CDR1 is SGHRS, CDR2 YFSETQ, per germline. CDR3 length: 13 amino acids. V was clipped by 2 bases and J by 5 bases, with 10 bases between them. The chain is built from TRBV5-1 and TRBJ1-1, with a tentative D call TRBD1 (5 bases). This TCR derives from a woman in her 50s who had been exposed to COVID-19. The specimen sequenced was PBMCs or T cells enriched from blood (not recorded which). Here the CDR3 reads CASSLGVTTEAFF. CDR3 nucleotide sequence: TGCGCCAGCAGCTTAGGGGTCACGACTGAAGCTTTCTTT.